This T cell receptor (beta chain) was profiled in a study of PD-1 blockade in classical Hodgkin lymphoma. The table lists this clone with a count of one. Here immunoSEQ multiplex PCR was the method, and the copy in TCRdb shows in-frame clones only, minus some. The sample includes some 10,000 clones, about 70% seen only once; the top ten take less than 4.5%. The patients all showed relapse after autologous stem cell transplantation, while their brentuximab vedotin exposure varied. Investigators isolated CD4+ T cells from thawed PBMCs through magnetic negative selection. The CDR3 runs to 15 residues. Germline CDR1 SGHRS, CDR2 YFSETQ. V lost 2 bases to trimming and J lost 5 bases, with 16 bases between them.

The genes are TRBV5-1 and TRBJ2-5; possibly TRBD1 or TRBD2 for D (5 bases each). The source material was CD4+ T cells from blood, sampled at baseline. This sequence originates from a human donor with classical Hodgkin lymphoma. The CDR3 nucleotides are TGCGCCAGCAGCTTAATCCCAGGGACGATGGAGACCCAGTACTTC. The encoded protein is CASSLIPGTMETQYF.